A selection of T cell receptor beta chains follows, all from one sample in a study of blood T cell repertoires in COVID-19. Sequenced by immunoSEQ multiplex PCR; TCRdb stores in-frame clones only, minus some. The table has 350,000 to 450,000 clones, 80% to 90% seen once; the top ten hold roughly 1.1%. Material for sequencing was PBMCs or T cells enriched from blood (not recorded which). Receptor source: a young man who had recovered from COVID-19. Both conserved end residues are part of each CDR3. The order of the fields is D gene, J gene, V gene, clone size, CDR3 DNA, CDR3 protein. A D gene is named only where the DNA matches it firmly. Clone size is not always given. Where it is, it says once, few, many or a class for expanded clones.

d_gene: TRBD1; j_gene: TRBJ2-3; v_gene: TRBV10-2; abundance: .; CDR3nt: TGCGCCAGCAGGGACAGGGACGGCCTCACAGATACGCAGTATTTT; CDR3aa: CASRDRDGLTDTQYF
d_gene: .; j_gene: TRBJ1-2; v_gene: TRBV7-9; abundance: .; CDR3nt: TGTGCCAGCAGCTTACCAGGGTCCAATGGCTACACCTTC; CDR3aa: CASSLPGSNGYTF
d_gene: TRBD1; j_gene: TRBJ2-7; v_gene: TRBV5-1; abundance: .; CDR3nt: TGCGCCAGCAGCTTGAATCCGACAGGGACCTACGAGCAGTACTTC; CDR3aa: CASSLNPTGTYEQYF
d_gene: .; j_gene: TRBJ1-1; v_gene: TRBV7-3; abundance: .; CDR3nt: TGTGCCAGCAGCCACTGGGCGGGCTCTGAAGCTTTCTTT; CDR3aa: CASSHWAGSEAFF
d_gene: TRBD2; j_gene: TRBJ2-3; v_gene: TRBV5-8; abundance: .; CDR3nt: TGTGCCAGCAGCTTGACTAGCGGGAGCACAGATACGCAGTATTTT; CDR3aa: CASSLTSGSTDTQYF
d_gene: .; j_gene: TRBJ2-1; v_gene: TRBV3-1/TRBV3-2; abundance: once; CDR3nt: TGTGCCAGCAGCTTTCCTGGTGGCCATGAGCAGTTCTTC; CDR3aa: CASSFPGGHEQFF
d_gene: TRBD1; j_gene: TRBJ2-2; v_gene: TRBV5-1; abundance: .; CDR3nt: TGCGCCAGCTGGACAGGGATCACCGGGGAGCTGTTTTTT; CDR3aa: CASWTGITGELFF
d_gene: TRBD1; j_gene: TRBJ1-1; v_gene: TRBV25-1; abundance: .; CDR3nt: TGTGCCAGCAGGTTCACAGGGGGCGATGGCACTGAAGCTTTCTTT; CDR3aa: CASRFTGGDGTEAFF
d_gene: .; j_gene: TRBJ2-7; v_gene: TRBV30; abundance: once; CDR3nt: TGTGCCTGGAGCGGGGGATCCTACGAGCAGTACTTC; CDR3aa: CAWSGGSYEQYF
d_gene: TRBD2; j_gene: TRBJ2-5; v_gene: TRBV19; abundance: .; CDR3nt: TGTGCCAGTAGTATCGGCAGCGGGACGGTAAGAGAGACCCAGTACTTC; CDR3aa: CASSIGSGTVRETQYF
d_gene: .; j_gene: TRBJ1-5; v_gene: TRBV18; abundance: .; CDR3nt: TGTGCCAGCTCACGGCGGGACAATCAGCCCCAGCATTTT; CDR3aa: CASSRRDNQPQHF
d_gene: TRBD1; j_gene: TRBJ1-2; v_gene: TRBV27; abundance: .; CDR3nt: TGTGCCAGCACTCGGACAGGGGTTAACTATGGCTACACCTTC; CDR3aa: CASTRTGVNYGYTF
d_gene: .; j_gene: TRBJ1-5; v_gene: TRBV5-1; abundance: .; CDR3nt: TGCGCCAGCAGCTTACGGACTCCCTTGCGCAATCAGCCCCAGCATTTT; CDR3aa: CASSLRTPLRNQPQHF
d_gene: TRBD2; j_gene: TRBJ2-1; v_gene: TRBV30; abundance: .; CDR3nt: TGTGCCTGGATGCTCTCTAGCGGATCGACCACCCGACGCGGTGAGCAGTTCTTC; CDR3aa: CAWMLSSGSTTRRGEQFF
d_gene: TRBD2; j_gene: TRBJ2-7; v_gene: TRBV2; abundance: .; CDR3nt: TGTGCCAGCAGTGGGGTTTTTGCGGGAGGGCTAGGTGAGCAGTACTTC; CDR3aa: CASSGVFAGGLGEQYF
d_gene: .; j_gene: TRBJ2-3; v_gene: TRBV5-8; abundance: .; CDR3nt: TGTGCCAGCAGCCCCCGGTCCCGGGGCACAGATACGCAGTATTTT; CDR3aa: CASSPRSRGTDTQYF
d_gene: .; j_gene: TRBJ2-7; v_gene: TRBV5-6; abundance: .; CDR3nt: TGTGCCAGCAGCTGGGACAAAAGGCAGTACTTC; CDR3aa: CASSWDKRQYF
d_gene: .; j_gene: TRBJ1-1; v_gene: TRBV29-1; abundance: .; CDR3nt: TGCAGCGTCTCTGGAGGGAGCACTGAAGCTTTCTTT; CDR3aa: CSVSGGSTEAFF
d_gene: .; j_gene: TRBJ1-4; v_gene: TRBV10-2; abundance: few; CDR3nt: TGCGCCAGCAGTGAGTCGGGGAGAGGGGAAAAACTGTTTTTT; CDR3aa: CASSESGRGEKLFF
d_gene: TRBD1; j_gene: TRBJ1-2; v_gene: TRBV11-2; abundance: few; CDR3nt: TGTGCCAGCAGCCGAACCGGGACAGGGGGCGCGAATTTGTTTGGCTACACCTTC; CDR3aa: CASSRTGTGGANLFGYTF
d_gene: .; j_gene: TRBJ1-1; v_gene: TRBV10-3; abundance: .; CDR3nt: TGTGCCATCAGTGGCGTGGGCTTAAGGTCTGAAGCTTTCTTT; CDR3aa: CAISGVGLRSEAFF
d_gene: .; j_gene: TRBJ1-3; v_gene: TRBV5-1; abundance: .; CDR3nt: TGCGCCAGCAGCGAGGGAGGGACGGACAGCTCTGGAAACACCATATATTTT; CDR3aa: CASSEGGTDSSGNTIYF
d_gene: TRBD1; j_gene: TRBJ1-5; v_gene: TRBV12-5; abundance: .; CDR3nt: TGTGCTAGTGGTTTGCCTCCGTTGGGACAGGGAACCCTCAATCAGCCCCAGCATTTT; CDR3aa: CASGLPPLGQGTLNQPQHF
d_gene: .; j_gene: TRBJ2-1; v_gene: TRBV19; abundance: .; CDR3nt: TGTGCCAGTAGTATAGGAGGGTTTGGGAATGAGCAGTTCTTC; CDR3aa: CASSIGGFGNEQFF
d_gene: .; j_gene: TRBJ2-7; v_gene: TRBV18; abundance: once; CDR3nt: TGTGCCAGCTCACCGGGCTTGGTGGGCAGCCGTATCGAGCAGTACTTC; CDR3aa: CASSPGLVGSRIEQYF
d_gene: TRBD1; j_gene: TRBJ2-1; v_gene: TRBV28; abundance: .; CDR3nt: TGTGCCAGTCGCTTCGGACAGGGGGGAAATGAGCAGTTCTTC; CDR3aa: CASRFGQGGNEQFF